The 17 T cell receptor beta chains below come from one sample, sequenced in a study of vaccination and CD4 T cells after COVID-19. Treatment meaning: approximately nine-day PBMC culture with coronavirus spike peptide pools or control peptides (ViraFEST assay). At the Johns Hopkins FTIC core, DNA taken from cultured CD4+ T cells was sequenced by way of the Oncomine TCR Beta short-read assay. MiXCR, applied by TCRdb to the PCR reads, yields one record per CDR3 protein. The sample holds some 16,000 distinct CDR3 sequences, around 70% seen once. No antigen has been assigned to these receptors. The source material was CD4+ T cells from blood, cultured in vitro. Receptors originate from a human donor who had recovered from COVID-19.

The chain has TRBV28 and TRBJ1-5; D remains ambiguous. Trimming pared 3 bases from V and 5 bases from J, leaving 8 bases between. Germline loops: CDR1 MDHEN, CDR2 SYDVKM. There are 13 residues in the CDR3. CDR3 in amino acids: CASSFLTYQPQHF. For the CDR3, the DNA is TGTGCCAGCAGTTTTCTGACCTATCAGCCCCAGCATTTT.

This rearrangement joins TRBV28 to TRBJ1-5, with 9 bases matching TRBD1. This CDR3 region has 14 residues. Germline CDR1 MDHEN, CDR2 SYDVKM. V was clipped by 6 bases and J by 4 bases; unmatched bases: 4. The CDR3 DNA sequence: TGTGCCAGCAGAACCGGGACAGGGAATCAGCCCCAGCATTTT. Translated, it gives CASRTGTGNQPQHF.

The chain employs TRBV7-3 and TRBJ2-2; 7 positions match TRBD1. CDR1 and CDR2 (germline): SGHTA, FQGTGA. There are 18 residues in the CDR3. The junction had 16 bases not matched to a gene; V was cut back by 5 bases and J by 4 bases. The CDR3 nucleotides are TGTGCCAGCAGCCCCCTCCCGAAGACAGGGAGATTCACCGGGGAGCTGTTTTTT. Its translation is CASSPLPKTGRFTGELFF.

The sample holds one count of this clonotype. V usage is TRBV6-1 and J usage is TRBJ1-6; 8 bases are a match to TRBD1. Germline values: CDR1 MNHNS, CDR2 SASEGT. Trimming at V came to 6 bases and at J to 3 bases, leaving 7 bases not matched to a gene. The CDR3 contains 16 residues. The CDR3, as DNA: TGTGCCAGCAGCCCCGCCAGGGGGCTCTATAATTCACCCCTCCACTTT. This translates into CASSPARGLYNSPLHF.

The chain carries TRBV6-1 and TRBJ2-3; no reliable D call. This CDR3 has 15 amino acids. V was shortened by 5 bases and J by 0 bases, with 12 bases between the two germline ends. Germline V gene data show CDR1 as MNHNS and CDR2 as SASEGT. The CDR3 loop is CASSRPIGSTDTQYF. The CDR3 nucleotides read TGTGCCAGCAGTCGCCCGATAGGGAGCACAGATACGCAGTATTTT.

This chain joins TRBV19 and TRBJ1-2; 8 nucleotides line up with TRBD1. From germline, CDR1 is LNHDA and CDR2 SQIVND (reference sequence). The ends lost 7 bases at V and 3 bases at J; junction bases unmatched: 10. The CDR3 is 15 residues long. The CDR3 sequence: CASTQGALGHYGYTF. As DNA, the CDR3 is TGTGCCAGTACCCAGGGGGCGCTGGGGCACTATGGCTACACCTTC.

This clonotype was detected only once. CDR3 sequence reads: CASSPNPGGRARGYTF. The CDR3 DNA is TGTGCCAGCAGCCCGAACCCCGGCGGACGGGCACGTGGCTACACCTTC. The V and J genes are TRBV7-6 and TRBJ1-2; D remains unclear. CDR1 is SGHVS, CDR2 FNYEAQ, per germline. V lost 5 bases and J lost 7, with 23 bases in between. CDR3 length: 16 amino acids.

The chain carries TRBV28 and TRBJ1-5; D uncertain. Per germline, CDR1 MDHEN and CDR2 SYDVKM. V lost 2 bases and J 6 bases, leaving 11 bases between the germline ends. This CDR3 region has 14 residues. This CDR3 reads CASSLGRNGQPQHF. The CDR3 nucleotides read TGTGCCAGCAGTTTAGGGAGGAACGGTCAGCCCCAGCATTTT.

The rearrangement joins TRBV28 to TRBJ1-5; D is uncertain. CDR1 is MDHEN and CDR2 is SYDVKM in the germline V gene. Trimming took 2 bases from V and 5 from J, leaving 7 bases between them. The CDR3 consists of 13 residues. The CDR3 DNA reads TGTGCCAGCAGTTTAACGGACCATCAGCCCCAGCATTTT. Amino acids: CASSLTDHQPQHF.

This clonotype was recorded a few times. This chain uses TRBV10-3 with TRBJ2-7; TRBD1 matches 7 bases. The V segment lost 8 bases and the J segment 4 bases; nucleotides outside the gene matches: 8. The CDR3 spans 13 residues. From germline, CDR1 is ENHRY and CDR2 SYGVKD. CDR3 in amino acids: CAIGWDSSYEQYF. CDR3 DNA: TGTGCCATCGGGTGGGACAGTTCTTACGAGCAGTACTTC.

The rearrangement uses TRBV19 and TRBJ1-3; tentatively, D is TRBD1 (5 bases). Trimming stripped 5 bases from V and 8 bases from J, with 13 bases between. The V gene's germline CDR1 is LNHDA and CDR2 SQIVND (reference sequence). The CDR3 is 13 residues long. This chain's CDR3 is CASSPRGSDTIYF. CDR3 bases: TGTGCCAGTAGTCCCCGGGGGAGCGACACCATATATTTT.

This chain links TRBV7-3 with TRBJ2-3; D uncertain. The length of the CDR3 is 14 residues. Trimming took off 5 bases at V and 1 base at J, with 10 bases between the two ends. Germline CDR1 SGHTA, CDR2 FQGTGA. CDR3 region: CASSPKMRTDTQYF. The CDR3 DNA sequence: TGTGCCAGCAGCCCCAAGATGCGCACAGATACGCAGTATTTT.

In this sample, this clonotype turned up once. The chain has TRBV27 and TRBJ2-3; D possibly corresponds to TRBD2 (7 bases). Deletions cut 4 bases from V and 3 bases from J, with 14 bases between. This CDR3 has 15 residues. Germline CDR1 is MNHEY and CDR2 is SMNVEV (reference sequence). CDR3: CASSWAGAQTDTQYF. The CDR3 bases are TGTGCCAGCAGTTGGGCGGGGGCTCAAACAGATACGCAGTATTTT.

V gene TRBV5-1 combines with J gene TRBJ1-6, with D unclear. The germline V gene has CDR1 SGHRS and CDR2 YFSETQ. V dropped 4 bases and J dropped 5 bases, with 7 bases sitting between them. The CDR3 spans 13 residues. CDR3 loop: CASSRGNNSPLHF. DNA for the CDR3: TGCGCCAGCAGCCGCGGTAATAATTCACCCCTCCACTTT.

This chain connects TRBV7-2 to TRBJ1-6, with a tentative D call TRBD1 (6 bases). V was trimmed by 1 base and J by 6 bases, leaving 13 bases between them. The CDR3 loop spans 16 amino acids. CDR1 and CDR2 from the germline V gene are SGHTA and FQGNSA. CDR3: CASSLEETGTNSPLHF. The CDR3 nucleotides are TGTGCCAGCAGCTTAGAAGAGACAGGAACTAATTCACCCCTCCACTTT. The complete variable domain, with remaining parts taken from reference TRBV7-2 and TRBJ1-6, reads GAGVSQSPSNKVTEKGKDVELRCDPISGHTALYWYRQSLGQGLEFLIYFQGNSAPDKSGLPSDRFSAERTGGSVSTLTIQRTQQEDSAVYLCASSLEETGTNSPLHFGNGTRLTVT.

This clonotype was observed once. The genes are TRBV19 and TRBJ1-5; D may be TRBD1 (5 bases). CDR1 and CDR2 from the germline V gene are LNHDA and SQIVND (reference sequence). Trimming pared 3 bases from V and 0 bases from J, leaving 9 bases between. The CDR3 extends over 15 amino acids. Here the CDR3 reads CASSIRGASNQPQHF. The CDR3 DNA reads TGTGCCAGTAGTATTAGGGGCGCTAGCAATCAGCCCCAGCATTTT.

This rearrangement joins TRBV5-4 to TRBJ1-5, with 7 bases aligning to TRBD1. Germline V gives CDR1 SGHNT, CDR2 YYREEE (reference sequence). Germline trimming cut 0 bases from V and 5 bases from J; bases unmatched to any gene: 2. This CDR3 contains 14 residues. CDR3 amino acids: CASSLDRGHQPQHF. The CDR3 nucleotides are TGTGCCAGCAGCTTGGACAGGGGTCATCAGCCCCAGCATTTT.